Each of the 14 T cell receptor beta chains below was sequenced from the same sample in a study of blood T cell repertoires in COVID-19. Produced via immunoSEQ multiplex PCR; TCRdb's table is partial and in-frame only. The sample lists under 150,000 clones, about 86% occurring once. What was sequenced was PBMCs or T cells enriched from blood (not recorded which). These receptors were collected from a woman aged 45 to 65 who had recovered from COVID-19.

The chain links TRBV19 to TRBJ1-6; 7 nucleotides match TRBD1. This CDR3 is 16 amino acids long. V trimming: 6 bases; J trimming: 5 bases; junction bases outside the gene matches: 10. In germline, CDR1 is LNHDA, CDR2 SQIVND (reference sequence). CDR3 DNA: TGTGCCAGTAGACCTGCGGACAGGACGGATAATTCACCCCTCCACTTT. Its translation: CASRPADRTDNSPLHF. The entire variable domain, with the rest obtained from reference TRBV19 and TRBJ1-6, is as follows: DGGITQSPKYLFRKEGQNVTLSCEQNLNHDAMYWYRQDPGQGLRLIYYSQIVNDFQKGDIAEGYSVSREKKESFPLTVTSAQKNPTAFYLCASRPADRTDNSPLHFGNGTRLTVT.

The J gene is TRBJ2-5, the V gene TRBV19; 9 positions agree with TRBD1. CDR1 is LNHDA and CDR2 is SQIVND in the germline V gene (reference sequence). The CDR3 is 15 residues long. Unmatched junction bases numbered 9, after V lost 5 bases and J lost 5 bases. The CDR3, as DNA: TGTGCCAGTAGTTTTAAGGACAGGGGCCGGGAGACCCAGTACTTC. Its protein is CASSFKDRGRETQYF.

DNA of the CDR3: TGTGCCAGTAGTATAGACCCCGGACAGGGGGGGGAAAAACTGTTTTTT. Amino acids: CASSIDPGQGGEKLFF. The chain joins TRBV19 to TRBJ1-4, with 10 bases identical to TRBD1. The CDR3 is 16 residues long. CDR1 is LNHDA, CDR2 SQIVND, per germline (reference sequence). The V segment lost 0 bases and the J segment 8 bases; nucleotides outside the gene matches: 6.

The chain recombines TRBV19 with TRBJ2-5; D perhaps matches TRBD1 (6 bases). This CDR3 is built from 13 residues. Germline V gene lookup returns CDR1 LNHDA and CDR2 SQIVND (reference sequence). Trimming removed 5 bases at V and 10 bases at J, with 17 bases between. The CDR3 loop is CASSESRGEGQYF. The DNA of the CDR3 is TGTGCCAGTAGTGAATCCAGGGGAGAAGGCCAGTACTTC.

This chain connects TRBV27 to TRBJ2-7; 7 bases are shared with TRBD1. The CDR3 length is 15 residues. V lost 5 bases, J lost 5 bases, and 12 bases stayed unmatched. Germline V lookup: CDR1 MNHEY, CDR2 SMNVEV (reference sequence). The CDR3 DNA reads TGTGCCAGCAGTCCTCACCGGGACAGTCCCCACGAGCAGTACTTC. This sequence encodes CASSPHRDSPHEQYF.

The gene calls are TRBV11-3 and TRBJ1-1; D unclear. This CDR3 has 14 amino acids. Trimming cost V 3 bases and J 4 bases, with 12 bases left between them. The germline CDR1 and CDR2 sequences are SGHNT and YENEEA. CDR3 sequence: CASSLEGSGTEAFF. The CDR3 DNA reads TGTGCCAGCAGCTTGGAGGGTTCGGGCACTGAAGCTTTCTTT.

This chain connects TRBV19 to TRBJ2-1; the match to TRBD2 covers 14 bases. The germline CDR1 and CDR2 sequences are LNHDA and SQIVND (reference sequence). With 1 base clipped from V and 9 bases from J, the junction kept 2 bases outside the gene matches. The CDR3 runs 15 residues. CDR3 amino acids: CASSIGTSGGIEQFF. CDR3 DNA: TGTGCCAGTAGTATAGGGACTAGCGGGGGGATTGAGCAGTTCTTC. The full variable domain, completed using reference TRBV19 and TRBJ2-1, is DGGITQSPKYLFRKEGQNVTLSCEQNLNHDAMYWYRQDPGQGLRLIYYSQIVNDFQKGDIAEGYSVSREKKESFPLTVTSAQKNPTAFYLCASSIGTSGGIEQFFGPGTRLTVL.

The J gene is TRBJ2-5, the V gene TRBV5-1; TRBD2 matches at 13 bases. The J segment lost 1 base and the V segment lost 2 bases, leaving 5 bases of the junction unmatched. The germline V gene has CDR1 SGHRS and CDR2 YFSETQ. The CDR3 has 17 amino acids. The CDR3 spells CASSLATSGGFQETQYF. Here the CDR3 DNA reads TGCGCCAGCAGCTTAGCGACTAGCGGGGGGTTCCAAGAGACCCAGTACTTC.

Here the CDR3 reads CSARLDPQAFF. Here the CDR3 DNA reads TGCAGTGCTAGGCTAGACCCGCAAGCTTTCTTT. The chain recombines TRBV20-1 with TRBJ1-1, with D hard to call. The CDR3 extends over 11 amino acids. V was trimmed by 3 bases and J by 9 bases, leaving 11 bases between them. CDR1 and CDR2 (germline): DFQATT, SNEGSKA (reference sequence).

The chain is built from TRBV7-8 and TRBJ2-7; tentatively, D is TRBD2 (7 bases). The V gene's germline CDR1 is SGHVS and CDR2 FQNEAQ. The CDR3 has 15 residues. The ends were cut back, 5 bases at V and 0 bases at J, with 14 bases in the middle. CDR3 sequence (DNA): TGTGCCAGCAGCAGGGGGGGGTCCCCCTCCTACGAGCAGTACTTC. This codes for CASSRGGSPSYEQYF.

The chain couples TRBV5-1 to TRBJ1-1; D ambiguous. Germline loops: CDR1 SGHRS, CDR2 YFSETQ. Trimming pared 1 base from V and 1 base from J, leaving 8 bases between. This CDR3 is 14 amino acids long. The CDR3 protein is CASSLTPGNTEAFF. CDR3 DNA sequence: TGCGCCAGCAGCTTGACACCGGGGAACACTGAAGCTTTCTTT.

This chain connects TRBV6-4 to TRBJ2-1, with 11 bases fitting TRBD2. CDR1 is MRHNA and CDR2 is SNTAGT in the germline V gene. Trimming removed 3 bases from V and 4 bases from J; junction bases left unmatched: 2. This CDR3 contains 15 residues. The CDR3, as DNA: TGTGCCAGCAGTGATTTAGCGGGGGGGTACAATGAGCAGTTCTTC. Its protein is CASSDLAGGYNEQFF.

The CDR3 spells CASKSYRDSNQPQHF. The CDR3 DNA reads TGTGCCAGCAAATCATACCGGGATAGCAATCAGCCCCAGCATTTT. The rearrangement uses TRBV28 and TRBJ1-5, with D unclear. Per germline, CDR1 MDHEN and CDR2 SYDVKM. The CDR3 runs to 15 residues. The V gene lost 7 bases and the J gene lost 0 bases, with 13 bases spanning the gap.

J is TRBJ1-2 and V is TRBV5-5, with 9 bases lining up with TRBD1. Germline V gene lookup returns CDR1 SGHKS and CDR2 YYEKEE (reference sequence). This CDR3 spans 15 amino acids. Losses at the gene ends were 6 bases for V and 2 bases for J; bases not matched to a gene: 8. The CDR3, as DNA: TGTGCCAGCACGATTTGGGACAGGGTCAACTATGGCTACACCTTC. It translates to CASTIWDRVNYGYTF.